The 23 T cell receptor beta chains given below trace back to one sample, sequenced in a study of esophageal squamous cell carcinoma under preoperative chemotherapy. TCRdb called the PCR reads again in MiXCR, with one record for every CDR3 protein. In the table there are 32,000 or so distinct CDR3 sequences, less than 65% of which are singletons. Time point defined: after preoperative PTX-NDP chemotherapy. Specimen collection occurred from a patient given preoperative chemotherapy. The receptors were sampled from a human donor with esophageal squamous cell carcinoma. The donor label of this sample is uncertain.

This clonotype was seen a handful of times. The chain combines TRBV7-2 with TRBJ1-3; D gene unclear. Trimming pared 6 bases from V and 2 bases from J, leaving 14 bases between. CDR1 is SGHTA and CDR2 is FQGNSA in the germline V gene. The CDR3 has 15 amino acids. The CDR3 region has the DNA TGTGCCAGCAGTACCTTTATAGAACCTGGAAACACCATATATTTT. Amino acid sequence: CASSTFIEPGNTIYF.

Judged by abundance, this clonotype is medium-sized. The genes are TRBV6-6 and TRBJ2-2; the match to TRBD1 covers 9 bases. This CDR3 spans 14 amino acids. Per germline, CDR1 MNHNY and CDR2 SVGAGI (reference sequence). The V and J ends lost 4 bases and 7 bases, in that order; junction bases with no gene match: 4. CDR3 nucleotide sequence: TGTGCCAGCAGTTTACAGGGGGCAGGCGGGGAGCTGTTTTTT. Translation: CASSLQGAGGELFF.

The chain is built from TRBV6-1 and TRBJ2-1, with TRBD1 matching 8 bases. V shed 8 bases, J shed 4 bases, and the junction held 7 bases outside the gene matches. Germline-derived CDR1 and CDR2 are MNHNS and SASEGT. The length of the CDR3 is 14 residues. CDR3 DNA: TGTGCCAGCCGACAGGGGCTGGTGTACAATGAGCAGTTCTTC. Translated: CASRQGLVYNEQFF.

This rearrangement joins TRBV5-5 to TRBJ2-2, with 8 nucleotides matching TRBD1. There are 16 residues in the CDR3. V was pared by 0 bases and J by 4 bases, with 5 bases of the junction left unmatched. Germline V gives CDR1 SGHKS, CDR2 YYEKEE (reference sequence). The CDR3 is CASSLATGAFTGELFF. CDR3 nucleotides: TGTGCCAGCAGCTTGGCGACAGGGGCTTTCACCGGGGAGCTGTTTTTT.

The chain is built from TRBV12-3 or TRBV12-4 and TRBJ2-3; D tentatively reads TRBD1 or TRBD2 (6 bases each). The length of the CDR3 is 16 residues. V gave up 6 bases and J gave up 12 bases, with 28 bases separating them. CDR3 loop: CASRGTGGRAKETQYF. The CDR3 bases are TGTGCCAGCAGGGGGACTGGGGGGCGTGCCAAAGAGACCCAGTATTTT.

About this clonotype: A much larger clonotype is one base distant, so this may be a read error. The chain links TRBV6-2 or TRBV6-3 to TRBJ2-1; TRBD1 might be the D (6 bases). V was trimmed by 2 bases and J by 10 bases, leaving 18 bases between them. This CDR3 contains 15 residues. Looked up from germline, CDR1 is MNHEY and CDR2 is SVGEGT. The CDR3 here is CASSYPPQGIYEQFF. The DNA for the CDR3 is TGTGCCAGCAGTTACCCGCCACAGGGCATCTACGAGCAGTTCTTC.

Only a few counts were recorded for this clonotype. This chain links TRBV7-2 with TRBJ2-1, with TRBD1 matching over 7 bases. The germline gives CDR1 SGHTA, CDR2 FQGNSA. The CDR3 totals 16 residues. After removal of 1 base from V and 3 bases from J, the junction contained 6 bases not matched to a gene. The CDR3 nucleotides read TGTGCCAGCAGCTTAGACAGGGGCAGTTACTACAATGAGCAGTTCTTC. Residues: CASSLDRGSYYNEQFF. Full variable domain (rest looked up from reference TRBV7-2 and TRBJ2-1): GAGVSQSPSNKVTEKGKDVELRCDPISGHTALYWYRQSLGQGLEFLIYFQGNSAPDKSGLPSDRFSAERTGGSVSTLTIQRTQQEDSAVYLCASSLDRGSYYNEQFFGPGTRLTVL.

Of note for this clonotype: At one boundary the junction diverges from the germline segment, which might be a read error. This chain links TRBV7-8 with TRBJ2-2; possible D gene TRBD2, 7 bases. The germline CDR1 and CDR2 sequences are SGHVS and FQNEAQ. The CDR3 runs 16 residues. Written as DNA, the CDR3 is TGTGCCAGCAGCCGCCTAGGGGGGGCAAACACCGATGAGCAGTTTTTT. It is translated as CASSRLGGANTDEQFF.

At least ten counts were recorded for this clonotype. V and J are TRBV27 and TRBJ2-1; D possibly matches TRBD1 or TRBD2 (5 bases each). Trimming stripped 1 base from V and 13 bases from J, with 23 bases between. The CDR3 contains 16 residues. CDR1 is MNHEY, CDR2 SMNVEV, per germline (reference sequence). This CDR3 is CASSLLKGTKAETQFF. The DNA of the CDR3 is TGTGCCAGCAGTTTATTAAAAGGGACCAAGGCCGAGACCCAGTTCTTC.

This chain joins TRBV4-3 and TRBJ2-3; D may be TRBD1 (7 bases). CDR3 length: 15 amino acids. The V gene lost 0 bases and the J gene lost 3 bases, with 10 bases spanning the gap. The germline V gene encodes CDR1 LGHNA and CDR2 YSLEER. The CDR3 sequence is CASSQDPGGTDTQYF. The CDR3, as DNA: TGCGCCAGCAGCCAAGATCCAGGGGGGACAGATACGCAGTATTTT.

This clonotype was counted at least ten times. The chain couples TRBV12-3 or TRBV12-4 to TRBJ2-3; 14 nucleotides match TRBD2. Trimming removed 5 bases from V and 4 bases from J; junction bases left unmatched: 5. The CDR3 has 16 amino acids. CDR3 loop: CASSGGTSGGPDTQYF. The CDR3 nucleotides read TGTGCCAGCAGTGGGGGGACTAGCGGGGGACCAGATACGCAGTATTTT.

The rearrangement links TRBV6-1 to TRBJ2-5, with TRBD2 identical over 11 bases. CDR1 is MNHNS, CDR2 SASEGT, per germline. V lost 1 base, J lost 4 bases, and 5 bases stayed unmatched. The length of the CDR3 is 16 residues. The CDR3 DNA follows: TGTGCCAGCAGTGAAGTAGCGGGAGGGCCTCCAGAGACCCAGTACTTC. This gives the protein CASSEVAGGPPETQYF.

V gene TRBV7-8 combines with J gene TRBJ2-5, with D unresolved. V was cut by 5 bases and J by 3 bases, with 19 bases left in between. The CDR3 is 16 amino acids. From germline, CDR1 is SGHVS and CDR2 FQNEAQ. In DNA, the CDR3 is TGTGCCAGCAGCCCCAGAAACCCCCGTGACAAAGAGACCCAGTACTTC. Translating gives CASSPRNPRDKETQYF. Complete variable domain (other parts from reference TRBV7-8 and TRBJ2-5): GAGVSQSPRYKVAKRGQDVALRCDPISGHVSLFWYQQALGQGPEFLTYFQNEAQLDKSGLPSDRFFAERPEGSVSTLKIQRTQQEDSAVYLCASSPRNPRDKETQYFGPGTRLLVL.

Ten or more counts support this clonotype. The chain carries TRBV6-1 and TRBJ2-5, with 8 bases fitting TRBD1. The CDR3 totals 14 residues. CDR1 is MNHNS and CDR2 is SASEGT in the germline V gene. Trimming cost V 4 bases and J 5 bases; bases outside gene matches: 6. The CDR3: CASSARTGPETQYF. In DNA, the CDR3 is TGTGCCAGCAGTGCCCGGACAGGGCCCGAGACCCAGTACTTC.

Concerning this clonotype: The junction departs from the called germline gene at one end, perhaps through a read error. This rearrangement joins TRBV7-2 to TRBJ2-4; D tentatively fits TRBD1 or TRBD2 (5 bases each). The germline V gene has CDR1 SGHTA and CDR2 FQGNSA. The CDR3 length is 14 residues. CDR3 nucleotide sequence: TGCGGCAGCACGGGGCGGTGGGCCAAAGACATTCAGTACTTT. Its protein product is CGSTGRWAKDIQYF.

Details on this clonotype: Being one base from a much bigger clone, this may be a read error. This chain joins TRBV7-3 and TRBJ2-5, with a tentative D call TRBD1 (5 bases). The DNA matches TRBJ2-1 better at its end, which makes the J call doubtful. Germline V gene data show CDR1 as SGHTA and CDR2 as FQGTGA. This CDR3 comprises 14 residues. The CDR3 reads CASSLDSGQEIQFF. CDR3 coding DNA: TGTGCCAGCAGCTTAGACAGTGGACAAGAGATCCAGTTCTTC.

The rearrangement uses TRBV7-3 and TRBJ2-1; 8 bases match TRBD2. After removal of 3 bases from V and 9 bases from J, the junction contained 4 bases not matched to a gene. Per germline, CDR1 SGHTA and CDR2 FQGTGA. This CDR3 comprises 13 residues. This CDR3 reads CASSFGSGGEQFF. The CDR3 DNA reads as TGTGCCAGCAGCTTTGGGAGCGGGGGTGAGCAGTTCTTC.

Here the CDR3 reads CAISPGRSEQFF. The DNA for the CDR3 is TGCGCCATCTCACCTGGGAGGAGTGAGCAGTTCTTC. The chain couples TRBV10-1 to TRBJ2-1, with D maybe TRBD2 (6 bases). V lost 10 bases to trimming and J lost 9 bases, with 16 bases between them. The CDR3 is made up of 12 amino acids. Germline V gene sequence: CDR1 WNHNN, CDR2 SYGVQD (reference sequence).

To note about this clonotype: Compared with germline, one end of the junction differs, possibly owing to a read error. The chain uses TRBV7-2 and TRBJ2-5; 12 bases map to TRBD2. The CDR3 is 16 residues long. The germline CDR1 and CDR2 sequences are SGHTA and FQGNSA. CDR3 loop: CASSLGLAGAGESRHF. In DNA form, the CDR3 reads TGTGCCAGCAGCTTAGGACTAGCGGGGGCCGGGGAGTCCCGGCATTTC.

V gene TRBV19 combines with J gene TRBJ2-3; 15 bases agree with TRBD2. The germline V gene has CDR1 LNHDA and CDR2 SQIVND (reference sequence). With V trimmed by 4 bases and J by 2 bases, 4 bases remained unmatched. The CDR3 totals 17 residues. The CDR3 region has the DNA TGTGCCAGTAGTACCGGACTAGCGGGGGGGTTCACAGATACGCAGTATTTT. The encoded protein is CASSTGLAGGFTDTQYF. Drawing the rest from reference TRBV19 and TRBJ2-3, the complete variable domain is DGGITQSPKYLFRKEGQNVTLSCEQNLNHDAMYWYRQDPGQGLRLIYYSQIVNDFQKGDIAEGYSVSREKKESFPLTVTSAQKNPTAFYLCASSTGLAGGFTDTQYFGPGTRLTVL.

This clonotype was seen ten or more times. J is TRBJ1-3 and V is TRBV7-2; D not certain. The CDR3 runs to 15 residues. CDR1 is SGHTA, CDR2 FQGNSA, per germline. V lost 0 bases and J 2 bases, leaving 8 bases between the germline ends. Here the CDR3 DNA reads TGTGCCAGCAGCTTAGCCCTCCAAACTGGAAACACCATATATTTT. Protein product: CASSLALQTGNTIYF.

This chain joins TRBV7-2 and TRBJ2-5, with D perhaps TRBD2 (5 bases). This CDR3 has 14 residues. Germline CDR1 is SGHTA and CDR2 is FQGNSA. The CDR3 sequence: CAGSGGRAKKTQYF. In nucleotides, the CDR3 is TGTGCGGGCAGCGGCGGCCGTGCCAAAAAGACCCAGTACTTC.

This clonotype was observed a handful of times. The junction departs from germline at one end; a sequencing error may be responsible. The chain links TRBV7-8 to TRBJ2-3; 9 nucleotides match TRBD2. This CDR3 is 16 amino acids long. The germline V gene encodes CDR1 SGHVS and CDR2 FQNEAQ. The CDR3: CASSDLAGGPGDTQYF. CDR3 DNA: TGTGCCAGCAGCGACCTGGCGGGGGGGCCCGGAGACACGCAGTATTTC.